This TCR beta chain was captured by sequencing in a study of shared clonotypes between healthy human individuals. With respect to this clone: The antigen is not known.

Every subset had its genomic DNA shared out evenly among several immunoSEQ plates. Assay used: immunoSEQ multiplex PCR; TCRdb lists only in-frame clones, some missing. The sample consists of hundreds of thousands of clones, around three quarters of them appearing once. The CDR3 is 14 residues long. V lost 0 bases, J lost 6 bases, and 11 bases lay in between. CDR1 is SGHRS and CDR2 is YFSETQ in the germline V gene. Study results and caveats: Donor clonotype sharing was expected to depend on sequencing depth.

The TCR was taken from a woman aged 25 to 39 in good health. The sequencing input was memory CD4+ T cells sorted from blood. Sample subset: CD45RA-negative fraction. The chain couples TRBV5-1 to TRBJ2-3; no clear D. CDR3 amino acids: CASSLEASVDTQYF. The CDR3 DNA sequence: TGCGCCAGCAGCTTGGAGGCTAGTGTCGATACGCAGTATTTT.